One and the same sample provided the 19 T cell receptor beta chains below, sequenced in a study of T cells after yellow fever vaccination. TCRdb independently ran MiXCR on the 5' RACE reads; one entry per CDR3 protein. The sample lists 320,000 or so distinct CDR3 sequences, approximately 8% occurring once. Here the sequenced sample was PBMCs, taken approximately 47 days after the first yellow fever vaccination. The receptor set was obtained from a man aged 18 to 29 who received the YFV17D yellow fever vaccine.

This clonotype was seen a few times. V gene TRBV12-3 or TRBV12-4 combines with J gene TRBJ2-2, with TRBD1 matching 9 bases. The CDR3 spans 17 residues. V trimming: 3 bases; J trimming: 6 bases; junction bases outside the gene matches: 11. In nucleotides, the CDR3 is TGTGCCAGCAGTTTGGCCCCGGGACAGGGTCCTTCCGGGGAGCTGTTTTTT. Its protein product is CASSLAPGQGPSGELFF.

The genes are TRBV4-2 and TRBJ2-5; possible D gene TRBD1, 5 bases. CDR3 length: 15 amino acids. V was clipped by 0 bases and J by 3 bases, with 11 bases between them. From germline, CDR1 is LGHNA and CDR2 YNFKEQ. In nucleotides, the CDR3 is TGTGCCAGCAGCCAAGATCCAGGGAAAGAAGAGACCCAGTACTTC. Amino acids: CASSQDPGKEETQYF.

The table lists this clonotype with a few counts. Here the CDR3 DNA reads TGCAGTGCTAGAGACGCTAGCGGGGGGCACCTAATGAACAATGAGCAGTTCTTC. Its translation: CSARDASGGHLMNNEQFF. The gene calls are TRBV20-1 and TRBJ2-1; 11 nucleotides align to TRBD2. V gave up 0 bases and J gave up 5 bases; unmatched junction bases: 12. CDR1 DFQATT and CDR2 SNEGSKA come from the germline V gene (reference sequence). The CDR3 loop spans 18 amino acids.

Many counts were recorded for this clonotype. The CDR3 DNA reads as TGTGCCAGCAGCCAAGTCGGTAGCTCGAACACCGGGGAGCTGTTTTTT. Encoded protein: CASSQVGSSNTGELFF. The V call is TRBV4-2, the J call TRBJ2-2; D remains ambiguous. Trimming stripped 1 base from V and 0 bases from J, with 9 bases between. The CDR3 runs 16 residues. The germline CDR1 and CDR2 sequences are LGHNA and YNFKEQ.

The chain couples TRBV18 to TRBJ2-1; maybe TRBD2 (5 bases). Germline values: CDR1 KGHSH, CDR2 LQKENI. V lost 8 bases and J 0 bases, leaving 14 bases between the germline ends. This CDR3 comprises 15 residues. In DNA, the CDR3 is TGTGCCAGCCAACCATTGGGGAGCTCCTACAATGAGCAGTTCTTC. It translates to CASQPLGSSYNEQFF.

This chain links TRBV6-1 with TRBJ2-5; D gene uncertain. Germline CDR1 MNHNS, CDR2 SASEGT. V gave up 4 bases and J gave up 5 bases, with 5 bases separating them. This CDR3 contains 11 residues. Here the CDR3 DNA reads TGTGCCAGCAGTGTATTGGAGACCCAGTACTTC. It encodes CASSVLETQYF.

The chain links TRBV20-1 to TRBJ2-5; 7 nucleotides match TRBD2. Germline V gives CDR1 DFQATT, CDR2 SNEGSKA (reference sequence). The CDR3 loop spans 15 amino acids. After removal of 5 bases from V and 3 bases from J, the junction contained 12 bases not matched to a gene. DNA for the CDR3: TGCAGTGCTCCCCCCAGGAATGGGGGGGAAGAGACCCAGTACTTC. It specifies CSAPPRNGGEETQYF.

This clonotype was detected once. A read error may account for a junction end that differs from germline. The rearrangement links TRBV15 to TRBJ1-6, with D hard to call. CDR1 is LNHNV and CDR2 is YYDKDF in the germline V gene (reference sequence). The CDR3 totals 15 residues. The CDR3 bases are TGTGCCACCAGCAGAGAGTTGCAAGGGAATTCACCCCCCCACTTT. Amino acids: CATSRELQGNSPPHF.

This clonotype was observed many times. V and J are TRBV11-2 and TRBJ2-7, with TRBD2 matching 8 bases. The CDR3 is 15 residues long. Germline V gene data show CDR1 as SGHAT and CDR2 as FQNNGV. After removal of 3 bases from V and 2 bases from J, the junction contained 6 bases not matched to a gene. The CDR3 sequence: CASSLGRGATYEQYF. The CDR3 DNA reads as TGTGCCAGCAGCTTGGGGCGGGGGGCCACCTACGAGCAGTACTTC.

The V gene is TRBV7-9, the J gene TRBJ2-5; 13 bases map to TRBD2. Germline V CDR1 and CDR2: SEHNR, FQNEAQ (reference sequence). The CDR3 has 16 residues. V gave up 5 bases and J gave up 3 bases; unmatched junction bases: 6. CDR3 region: CASSPPGLAGKETQYF. CDR3 coding DNA: TGTGCCAGCAGCCCGCCGGGACTAGCGGGGAAAGAGACCCAGTACTTC.

This chain uses TRBV4-3 with TRBJ1-2; D may be TRBD1 (5 bases). The CDR3 sequence is 16 residues long. The germline V gene encodes CDR1 LGHNA and CDR2 YSLEER. The V gene lost 0 bases and the J gene lost 2 bases, with 13 bases spanning the gap. The DNA for the CDR3 is TGCGCCAGCAGCCAAGATTCCCAGCCAGGGAACTATGGCTACACCTTC. It is translated as CASSQDSQPGNYGYTF.

J is TRBJ1-1 and V is TRBV10-3, with a tentative D call TRBD1 (5 bases). Trimming removed 4 bases from V and 3 bases from J, with 9 bases in between. The CDR3 has 13 residues. Germline V gives CDR1 ENHRY, CDR2 SYGVKD. CDR3 coding DNA: TGTGCCATCAGTGGACAGATGTACACTGAAGCTTTCTTT. Translation: CAISGQMYTEAFF.

This clonotype was seen at least ten times. This sequence joins TRBV7-9 and TRBJ2-3; D remains ambiguous. V lost 3 bases and J lost 2, with 12 bases in between. The germline V gene has CDR1 SEHNR and CDR2 FQNEAQ (reference sequence). The CDR3 contains 15 residues. The CDR3 DNA reads TGTGCCAGCAGCTTCGGCACGGACCCCACAGATACGCAGTATTTT. Translating it yields CASSFGTDPTDTQYF.

The V call is TRBV5-1, the J call TRBJ2-1; TRBD2 agrees at 9 bases. The germline CDR1 and CDR2 sequences are SGHRS and YFSETQ. The CDR3 runs 15 residues. The V segment lost 4 bases and the J segment 9 bases; nucleotides outside the gene matches: 11. The DNA of the CDR3 is TGCGCCAGCAGCCCAGATAGCGGGGGTGGGAGTGAGCAGTTCTTC. Its translation: CASSPDSGGGSEQFF.

The chain links TRBV4-3 to TRBJ1-5; D not certain. The V gene lost 2 bases and the J gene lost 5 bases, with 7 bases spanning the gap. The CDR3 totals 13 residues. CDR1 LGHNA and CDR2 YSLEER come from the germline V gene. The CDR3 spells CASSQLRDQPQHF. As DNA, the CDR3 is TGCGCCAGCAGCCAACTCCGGGATCAGCCCCAGCATTTT.

This clonotype occurred many times. The V and J genes are TRBV29-1 and TRBJ2-7; D unclear. V lost 2 bases to trimming and J lost 3 bases, with 17 bases between them. Germline V gene sequence: CDR1 SQVTM, CDR2 ANQGSEA. The CDR3 loop spans 15 amino acids. CDR3 residues: CSVELYTSPGYEQYF. In DNA, the CDR3 is TGCAGCGTTGAACTCTACACCAGCCCAGGCTACGAGCAGTACTTC.

The V call is TRBV4-3, the J call TRBJ1-2; D gene uncertain. CDR1 and CDR2 from the germline V gene are LGHNA and YSLEER. The CDR3 contains 15 residues. V was shortened by 1 base and J by 4 bases, with 13 bases between the two germline ends. As DNA, the CDR3 is TGCGCCAGCAGCCAAGCGACGGAACCGCCCTATGGCTACACCTTC. This translates into CASSQATEPPYGYTF.

V gene TRBV12-3 or TRBV12-4 combines with J gene TRBJ2-7; 10 bases align to TRBD1. This CDR3 is built from 14 residues. Unmatched junction bases numbered 5, after V lost 6 bases and J lost 3 bases. Written as DNA, the CDR3 is TGTGCCAGCAGAGGCCGGGACAGGGGCTACGAGCAGTACTTC. This codes for CASRGRDRGYEQYF.

This clonotype showed up just a few times. The chain recombines TRBV18 with TRBJ2-3; D unresolved. This CDR3 is 14 amino acids long. CDR1 is KGHSH and CDR2 is LQKENI in the germline V gene. Trimming shortened V by 3 bases and J by 0 bases, and 7 bases separated the two germline ends. Written as DNA, the CDR3 is TGTGCCAGCTCACCGTGGCGCAGCACAGATACGCAGTATTTT. This sequence encodes CASSPWRSTDTQYF.